This TCR beta chain was sequenced in a study of T cell responses to AZD1222 COVID-19 vaccine. Study observations and caveats: The CD4 TCRs associated with vaccination extended across spike and predominated at 160-218 and 743-854. The study reported that nearly half of spike-specific TCRs target unmutated variant regions. Sampling captured repertoires only after the peak T cell response.

Some second doses came at about 4 weeks and others at about 12 weeks; these were pooled. V shed 0 bases and J shed 2 bases, with 8 bases lying between them. CDR1 is MNHEY and CDR2 is SVGAGI in the germline V gene. This CDR3 contains 15 residues. In the case of this clone: The antigen is undetermined.

Method: immunoSEQ multiplex PCR; TCRdb's copy keeps in-frame clones and lacks some. Among fewer than 120,000 clones listed, over 90% were seen once. This chain joins TRBV6-5 and TRBJ1-3, with a possible D match to TRBD1 (6 bases). This clonotype originated in an adult who received the AZD1222 COVID-19 vaccine. The sequencing here drew on peripheral blood, taken 28 days after the second AZD1222 dose. Here the CDR3 reads CASSYSAGAGNTIYF. CDR3 bases: TGTGCCAGCAGTTACTCAGCAGGGGCTGGAAACACCATATATTTT.